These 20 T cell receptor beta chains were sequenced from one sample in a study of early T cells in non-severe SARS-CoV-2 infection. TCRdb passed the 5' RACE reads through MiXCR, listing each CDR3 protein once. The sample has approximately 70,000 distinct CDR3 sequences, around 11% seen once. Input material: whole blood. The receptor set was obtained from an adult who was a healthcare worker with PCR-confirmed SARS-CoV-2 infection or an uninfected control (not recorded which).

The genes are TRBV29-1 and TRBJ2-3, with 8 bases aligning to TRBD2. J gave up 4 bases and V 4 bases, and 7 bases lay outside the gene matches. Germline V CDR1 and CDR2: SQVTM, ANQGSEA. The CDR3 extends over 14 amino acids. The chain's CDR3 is CSVAERGLSDTQYF. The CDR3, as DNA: TGCAGCGTTGCGGAGCGGGGGCTGTCAGATACGCAGTATTTT.

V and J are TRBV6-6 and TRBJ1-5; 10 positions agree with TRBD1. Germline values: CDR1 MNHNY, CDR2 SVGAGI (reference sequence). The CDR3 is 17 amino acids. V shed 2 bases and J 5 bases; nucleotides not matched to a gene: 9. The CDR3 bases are TGTGCCAGCAGTTACCTAAGCCCGGGACAGGGGTATCAGCCCCAGCATTTT. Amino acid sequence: CASSYLSPGQGYQPQHF.

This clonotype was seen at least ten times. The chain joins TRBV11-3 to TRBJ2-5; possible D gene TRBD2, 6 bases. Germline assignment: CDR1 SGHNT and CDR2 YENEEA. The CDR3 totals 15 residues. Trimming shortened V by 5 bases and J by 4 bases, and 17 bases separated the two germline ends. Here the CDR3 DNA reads TGTGCCAGCAGCATCGGAAGCGGGTCCCCAGAGACCCAGTACTTC. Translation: CASSIGSGSPETQYF. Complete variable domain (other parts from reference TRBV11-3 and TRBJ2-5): EAGVVQSPRYKIIEKKQPVAFWCNPISGHNTLYWYLQNLGQGPELLIRYENEEAVDDSQLPKDRFSAERLKGVDSTLKIQPAELGDSAVYLCASSIGSGSPETQYFGPGTRLLVL.

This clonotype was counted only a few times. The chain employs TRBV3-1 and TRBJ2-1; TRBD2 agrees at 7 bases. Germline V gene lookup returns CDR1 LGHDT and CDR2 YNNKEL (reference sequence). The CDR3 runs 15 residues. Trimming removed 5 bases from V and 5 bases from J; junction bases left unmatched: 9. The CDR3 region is CASSLEREVDNEQFF. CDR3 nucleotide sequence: TGTGCCAGCAGCTTAGAGCGGGAAGTCGACAATGAGCAGTTCTTC.

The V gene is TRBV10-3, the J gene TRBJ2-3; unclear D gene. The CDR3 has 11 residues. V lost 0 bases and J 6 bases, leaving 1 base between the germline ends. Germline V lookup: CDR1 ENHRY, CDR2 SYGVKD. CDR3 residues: CAISESDTQYF. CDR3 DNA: TGTGCCATCAGTGAGTCTGATACGCAGTATTTT.

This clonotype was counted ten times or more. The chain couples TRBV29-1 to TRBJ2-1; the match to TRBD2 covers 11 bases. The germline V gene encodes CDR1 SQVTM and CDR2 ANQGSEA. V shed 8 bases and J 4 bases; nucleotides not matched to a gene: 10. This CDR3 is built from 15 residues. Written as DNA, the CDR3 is TGCAGCATTAGCGGGGGGGCCAGGTATTACAATGAGCAGTTCTTC. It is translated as CSISGGARYYNEQFF.

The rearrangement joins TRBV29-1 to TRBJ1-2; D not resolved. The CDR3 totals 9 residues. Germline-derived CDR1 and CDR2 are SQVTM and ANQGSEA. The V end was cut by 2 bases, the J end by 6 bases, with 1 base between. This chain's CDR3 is CSVEHGYTF. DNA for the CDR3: TGCAGCGTTGAACATGGCTACACCTTC.

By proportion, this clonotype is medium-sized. The CDR3: CASSKGRGRNKEDYEQYF. For the CDR3, the DNA is TGTGCCAGCAGCAAAGGTCGCGGGAGGAATAAAGAGGACTACGAGCAGTACTTC. This chain connects TRBV21-1 to TRBJ2-7; the DNA was not compared with TRBD2, the D call given in the table. TRBV21-1 is a pseudogene. The CDR3 totals 18 residues.

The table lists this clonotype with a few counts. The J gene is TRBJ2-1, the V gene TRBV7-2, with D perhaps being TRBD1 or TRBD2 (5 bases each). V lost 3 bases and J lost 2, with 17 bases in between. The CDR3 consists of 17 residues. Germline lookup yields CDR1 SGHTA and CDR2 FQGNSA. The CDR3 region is CASSLFTGAQPYNEQFF. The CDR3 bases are TGTGCCAGCAGCTTGTTCACCGGGGCACAACCCTACAATGAGCAGTTCTTC.

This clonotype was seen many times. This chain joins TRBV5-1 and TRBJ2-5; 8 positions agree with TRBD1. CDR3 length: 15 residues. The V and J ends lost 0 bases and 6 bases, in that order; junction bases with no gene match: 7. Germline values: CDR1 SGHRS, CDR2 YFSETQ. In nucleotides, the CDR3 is TGCGCCAGCAGCTTGGGGACAGGGCAATTGAAGACCCAGTACTTC. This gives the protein CASSLGTGQLKTQYF.

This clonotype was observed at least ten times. CDR3 region: CASSIRPRSEKLFF. The CDR3, as DNA: TGTGCCAGTAGTATTCGGCCCCGGAGTGAAAAACTGTTTTTT. The chain recombines TRBV19 with TRBJ1-4; D gene uncertain. Trimming took 3 bases from V and 7 from J, leaving 12 bases between them. The CDR3 contains 14 residues. The V gene's germline CDR1 is LNHDA and CDR2 SQIVND (reference sequence).

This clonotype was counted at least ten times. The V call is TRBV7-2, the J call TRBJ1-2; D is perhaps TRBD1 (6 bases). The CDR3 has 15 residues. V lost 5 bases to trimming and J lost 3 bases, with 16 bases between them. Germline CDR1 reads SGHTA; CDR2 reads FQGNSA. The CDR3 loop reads CASSLRQDYYYGYTF. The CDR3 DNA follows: TGTGCCAGCAGCCTCAGACAGGATTATTACTATGGCTACACCTTC.

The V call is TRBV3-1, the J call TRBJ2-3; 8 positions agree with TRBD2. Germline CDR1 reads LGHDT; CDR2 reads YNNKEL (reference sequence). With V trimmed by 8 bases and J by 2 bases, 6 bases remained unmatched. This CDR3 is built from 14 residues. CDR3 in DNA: TGTGCCAGCGGTCGGGGGGGTCCCACAGATACGCAGTATTTT. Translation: CASGRGGPTDTQYF.

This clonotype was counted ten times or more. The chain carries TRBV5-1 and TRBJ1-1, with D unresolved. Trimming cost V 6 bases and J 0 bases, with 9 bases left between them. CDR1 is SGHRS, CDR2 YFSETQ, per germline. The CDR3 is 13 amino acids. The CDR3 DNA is TGCGCCAGCAAGGACGGACTGAACACTGAAGCTTTCTTT. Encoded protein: CASKDGLNTEAFF. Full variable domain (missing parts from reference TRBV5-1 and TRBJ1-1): KAGVTQTPRYLIKTRGQQVTLSCSPISGHRSVSWYQQTPGQGLQFLFEYFSETQRNKGNFPGRFSGRQFSNSRSEMNVSTLELGDSALYLCASKDGLNTEAFFGQGTRLTVV.

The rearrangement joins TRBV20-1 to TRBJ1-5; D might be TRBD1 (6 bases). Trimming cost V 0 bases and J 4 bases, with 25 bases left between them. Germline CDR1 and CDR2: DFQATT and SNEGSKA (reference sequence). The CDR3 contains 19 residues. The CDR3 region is CSARDSQGQTSIINQPQHF. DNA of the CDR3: TGCAGTGCTAGAGATAGCCAAGGACAGACCTCAATTATTAATCAGCCCCAGCATTTT.

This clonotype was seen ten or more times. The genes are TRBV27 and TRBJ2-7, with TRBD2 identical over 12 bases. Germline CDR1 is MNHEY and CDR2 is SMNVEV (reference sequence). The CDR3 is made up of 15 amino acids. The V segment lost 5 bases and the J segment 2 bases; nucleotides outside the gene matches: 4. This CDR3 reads CASSATSGRTYEQYF. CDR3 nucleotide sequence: TGTGCCAGCAGTGCTACTAGCGGGAGGACCTACGAGCAGTACTTC.

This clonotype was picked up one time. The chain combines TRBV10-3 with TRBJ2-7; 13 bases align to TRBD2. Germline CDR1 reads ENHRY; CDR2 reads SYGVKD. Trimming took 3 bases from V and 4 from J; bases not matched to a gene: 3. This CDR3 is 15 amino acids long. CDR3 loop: CAISDRTSGSYEQYF. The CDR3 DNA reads TGTGCCATCAGTGATCGGACTAGCGGGAGTTACGAGCAGTACTTC.

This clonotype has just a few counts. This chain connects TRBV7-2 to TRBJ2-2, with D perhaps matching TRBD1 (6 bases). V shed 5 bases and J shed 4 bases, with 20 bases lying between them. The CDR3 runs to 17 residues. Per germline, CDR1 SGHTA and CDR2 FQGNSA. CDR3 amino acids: CASSPQALRGFTGELFF. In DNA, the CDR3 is TGTGCCAGCAGCCCACAAGCCCTCAGGGGTTTCACCGGGGAGCTGTTTTTT. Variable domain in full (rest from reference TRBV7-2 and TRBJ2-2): GAGVSQSPSNKVTEKGKDVELRCDPISGHTALYWYRQSLGQGLEFLIYFQGNSAPDKSGLPSDRFSAERTGGSVSTLTIQRTQQEDSAVYLCASSPQALRGFTGELFFGEGSRLTVL.

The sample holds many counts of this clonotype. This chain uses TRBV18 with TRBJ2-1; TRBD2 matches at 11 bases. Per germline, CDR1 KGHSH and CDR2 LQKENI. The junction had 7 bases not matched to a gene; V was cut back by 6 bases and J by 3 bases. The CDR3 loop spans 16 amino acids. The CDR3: CASSRQGTSGYNEQFF. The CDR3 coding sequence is TGTGCCAGCTCCCGACAGGGGACTAGCGGCTACAATGAGCAGTTCTTC.

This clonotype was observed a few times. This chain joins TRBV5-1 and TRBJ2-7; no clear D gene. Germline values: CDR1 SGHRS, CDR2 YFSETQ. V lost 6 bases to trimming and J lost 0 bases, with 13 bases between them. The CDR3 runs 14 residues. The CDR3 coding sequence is TGCGCCAGCACCCCCGGTGCCAACTCCTACGAGCAGTACTTC. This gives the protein CASTPGANSYEQYF.